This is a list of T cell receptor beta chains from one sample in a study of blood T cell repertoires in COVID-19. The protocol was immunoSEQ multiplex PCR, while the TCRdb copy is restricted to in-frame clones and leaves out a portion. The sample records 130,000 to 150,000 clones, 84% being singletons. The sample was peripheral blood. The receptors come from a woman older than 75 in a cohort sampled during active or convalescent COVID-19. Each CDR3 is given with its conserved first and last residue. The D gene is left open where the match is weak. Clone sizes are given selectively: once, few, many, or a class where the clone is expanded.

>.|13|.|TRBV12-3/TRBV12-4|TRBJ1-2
CASSSAGHYGYTF
TGTGCCAGCAGTTCGGCGGGGCACTATGGCTACACCTTC
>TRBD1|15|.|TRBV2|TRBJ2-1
CASSSDRPVSYEQFF
TGTGCCAGCAGCTCGGACAGGCCCGTAAGTTATGAGCAGTTCTTC
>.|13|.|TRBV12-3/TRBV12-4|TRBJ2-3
CASSRDTTDTQYF
TGTGCCAGCAGTAGGGACACTACAGATACGCAGTATTTT
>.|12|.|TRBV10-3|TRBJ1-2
CAIMAGGYGYTF
TGTGCCATCATGGCCGGGGGCTATGGCTACACCTTC
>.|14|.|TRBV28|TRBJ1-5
CASTEQSGSQPQHF
TGTGCCAGCACCGAACAATCGGGAAGTCAGCCCCAGCATTTT
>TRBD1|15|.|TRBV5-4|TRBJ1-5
CASANNRGVGQPQHF
TGTGCCAGCGCGAATAACAGGGGGGTAGGTCAGCCCCAGCATTTT
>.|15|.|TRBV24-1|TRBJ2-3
CATSERGSGTDTQYF
TGTGCCACCAGTGAAAGGGGTTCCGGCACAGATACGCAGTATTTT
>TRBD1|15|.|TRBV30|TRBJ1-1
CAWSVAGGGDTEAFF
TGTGCCTGGAGTGTGGCAGGGGGCGGAGACACTGAAGCTTTCTTT
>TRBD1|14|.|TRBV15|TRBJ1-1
CATSGDRGFGRAFF
TGTGCCACCAGCGGAGACAGGGGGTTTGGTCGAGCTTTCTTT
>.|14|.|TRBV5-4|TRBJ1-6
CASRKGGHNSPLHF
TGTGCCAGCAGAAAAGGAGGACATAATTCACCCCTCCACTTT
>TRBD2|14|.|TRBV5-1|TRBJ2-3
CASSGGDRTDTQYF
TGCGCCAGCAGCGGGGGGGATCGCACAGATACGCAGTATTTT
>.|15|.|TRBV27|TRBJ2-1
CASSLWYPRAGEQFF
TGTGCCAGCAGTTTATGGTACCCCCGAGCCGGTGAGCAGTTCTTC
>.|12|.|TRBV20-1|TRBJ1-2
CSASRTNYGYTF
TGCAGTGCTAGTAGGACAAACTATGGCTACACCTTC
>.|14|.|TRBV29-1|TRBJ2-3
CSVEGPGGTDTQYF
TGCAGCGTTGAGGGGCCAGGGGGCACAGATACGCAGTATTTT
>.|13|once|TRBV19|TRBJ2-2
CASTTENTGELFF
TGTGCCAGCACCACAGAGAACACCGGGGAGCTGTTTTTT
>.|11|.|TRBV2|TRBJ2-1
CASNHAAEQFF
TGTGCCAGCAACCATGCAGCGGAGCAGTTCTTC
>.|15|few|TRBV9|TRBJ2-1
CASSPLRGAWNEQFF
TGTGCCAGCAGCCCCCTCCGGGGTGCCTGGAATGAGCAGTTCTTC
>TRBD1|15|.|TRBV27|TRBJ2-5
CASSQQGAVVETQYF
TGTGCCAGCAGTCAACAGGGGGCAGTGGTGGAGACCCAGTACTTC
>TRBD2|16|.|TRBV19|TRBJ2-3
CASSIDRGGGTDTQYF
TGTGCCAGTAGTATCGACCGGGGAGGGGGCACAGATACGCAGTATTTT
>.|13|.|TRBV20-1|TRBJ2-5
CSASKRGSETQYF
TGCAGTGCTAGTAAAAGGGGGTCGGAGACCCAGTACTTC
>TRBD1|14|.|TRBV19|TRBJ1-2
CASRSPGTGSGYTF
TGTGCCAGTAGGAGCCCCGGGACAGGGAGTGGCTACACCTTC
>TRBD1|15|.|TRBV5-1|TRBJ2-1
CASSLGTTGGTQQFF
TGCGCCAGCAGCTTGGGGACGACAGGGGGCACCCAGCAGTTCTTC
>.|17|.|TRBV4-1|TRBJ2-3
CASSRSLATQRTDTQYF
TGCGCCAGCAGCCGGAGCCTAGCGACTCAACGGACAGATACGCAGTATTTT
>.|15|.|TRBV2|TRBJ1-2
CASRRRGGTNYGYTF
TGTGCCAGCAGGAGACGGGGAGGGACTAACTATGGCTACACCTTC
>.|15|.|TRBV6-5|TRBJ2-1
CASSRDGGSYNEQFF
TGTGCCAGCTCTCGTGACGGGGGCTCCTACAATGAGCAGTTCTTC
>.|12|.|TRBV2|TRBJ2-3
CASSEGYGAQYF
TGTGCCAGCAGTGAAGGATACGGTGCGCAGTATTTT
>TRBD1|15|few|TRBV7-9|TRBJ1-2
CASTRTGKGDYGYTF
TGTGCCAGCACCCGGACAGGGAAAGGTGACTATGGCTACACCTTC
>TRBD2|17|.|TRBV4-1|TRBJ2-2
CASSQVGLAVNTGELFF
TGCGCCAGCAGCCAAGTAGGGCTAGCGGTTAACACCGGGGAGCTGTTTTTT
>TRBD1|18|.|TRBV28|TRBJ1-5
CASSLRNWDRGSHQPQHF
TGTGCCAGCAGTTTACGGAATTGGGACAGGGGATCCCATCAGCCCCAGCATTTT
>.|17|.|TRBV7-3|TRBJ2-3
CASSSPAGGRLTDTQYF
TGTGCCAGCAGCTCCCCCGCCGGTGGCCGACTCACAGATACGCAGTATTTT
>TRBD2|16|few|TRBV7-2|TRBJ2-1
CASSLAPGLAGGQQFF
TGTGCCAGCAGCTTAGCACCGGGACTAGCGGGGGGGCAGCAGTTCTTC
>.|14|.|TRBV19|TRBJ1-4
CASSIGGIGEKLFF
TGTGCCAGTAGTATCGGGGGAATCGGTGAAAAACTGTTTTTT
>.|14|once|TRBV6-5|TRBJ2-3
CASREGGPRDTQYF
TGTGCCAGTAGAGAGGGGGGGCCGAGAGATACGCAGTATTTT
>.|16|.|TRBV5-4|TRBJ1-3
CASSYWTGSSGNTIYF
TGTGCCAGCAGCTACTGGACGGGGAGCTCTGGAAACACCATATATTTT
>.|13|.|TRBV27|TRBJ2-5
CASKTLNQETQYF
TGTGCCAGCAAAACTCTAAACCAAGAGACCCAGTACTTC
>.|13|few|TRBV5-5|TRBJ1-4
CASSQGWGEKLFF
TGTGCCAGCAGCCAGGGGTGGGGTGAAAAACTGTTTTTT
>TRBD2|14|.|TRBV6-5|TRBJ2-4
CATLAGGSKNIQYF
TGTGCCACCTTAGCGGGGGGGTCCAAAAACATTCAGTACTTC
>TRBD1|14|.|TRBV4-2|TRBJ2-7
CASRSDRGSHEQYF
TGTGCCAGCAGGAGTGACAGGGGTTCCCACGAGCAGTACTTC
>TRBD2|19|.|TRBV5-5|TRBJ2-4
CASSLGGLAGVGAKNIQYF
TGTGCCAGCAGCTTGGGAGGACTAGCGGGGGTCGGGGCCAAAAACATTCAGTACTTC
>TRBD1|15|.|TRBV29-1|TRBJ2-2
CSVVPGGANTGELFF
TGCAGCGTTGTACCAGGGGGTGCGAACACCGGGGAGCTGTTTTTT
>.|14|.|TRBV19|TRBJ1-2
CASSSWEAGYGYTF
TGTGCCAGTAGTAGCTGGGAAGCGGGCTATGGCTACACCTTC
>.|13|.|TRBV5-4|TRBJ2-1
CASSLAFANEQFF
TGTGCCAGCAGCTTGGCCTTTGCGAATGAGCAGTTCTTC
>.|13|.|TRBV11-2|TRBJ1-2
CASSLVTDYGYTF
TGTGCCAGCAGCTTGGTTACAGACTATGGCTACACCTTC
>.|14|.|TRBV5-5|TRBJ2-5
CASSLWQDQETQYF
TGTGCCAGCAGCTTGTGGCAGGACCAAGAGACCCAGTACTTC
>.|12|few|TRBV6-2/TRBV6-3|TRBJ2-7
CASSFSFLEQYF
TGTGCCAGCAGTTTTAGCTTTCTCGAGCAGTACTTC
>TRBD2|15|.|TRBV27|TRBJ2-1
CASSRAGGPRNEQFF
TGTGCCAGCAGTCGAGCGGGGGGGCCGAGAAATGAGCAGTTCTTC
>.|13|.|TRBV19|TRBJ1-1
CASSKQQNTEAFF
TGTGCCAGTAGTAAACAGCAGAACACTGAAGCTTTCTTT
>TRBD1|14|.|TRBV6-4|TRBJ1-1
CASRRTGGDTEAFF
TGTGCCAGCAGGCGGACAGGGGGTGACACTGAAGCTTTCTTT
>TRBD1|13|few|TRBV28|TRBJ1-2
CASRTGANYGYTF
TGTGCCAGCAGAACAGGGGCCAACTATGGCTACACCTTC
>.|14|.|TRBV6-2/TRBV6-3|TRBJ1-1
CASSYGGFGTEAFF
TGTGCCAGCAGTTACGGAGGGTTTGGTACTGAAGCTTTCTTT
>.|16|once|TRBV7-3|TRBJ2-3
CASSLTGGEAPDTQYF
TGTGCCAGCAGCTTAACTGGAGGGGAAGCTCCAGATACGCAGTATTTT
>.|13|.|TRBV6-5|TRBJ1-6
CASATGRASPLHF
TGTGCCAGCGCAACAGGGCGGGCCTCACCCCTCCACTTT
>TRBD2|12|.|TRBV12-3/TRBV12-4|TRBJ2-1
CASSGRGDEQFF
TGTGCCAGCAGCGGGAGGGGGGATGAGCAGTTCTTC
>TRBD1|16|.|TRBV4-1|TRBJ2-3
CASSQEGRGLRDTQYF
TGCGCCAGCAGCCAAGAGGGCAGGGGGCTTCGAGATACGCAGTATTTT
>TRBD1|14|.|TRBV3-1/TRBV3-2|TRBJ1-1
CASSRGQANTEAFF
TGTGCCAGCAGCCGGGGACAGGCGAACACTGAAGCTTTCTTT
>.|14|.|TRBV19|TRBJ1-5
CASKIDRINQPQHF
TGTGCCAGTAAAATCGACAGGATCAATCAGCCCCAGCATTTT
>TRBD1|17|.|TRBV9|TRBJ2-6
CASSPQTGISGANVLTF
TGTGCCAGCAGCCCACAGACAGGGATCAGTGGGGCCAACGTCCTGACTTTC
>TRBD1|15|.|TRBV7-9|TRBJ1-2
CASSPRSGQNYGYTF
TGTGCCAGCAGCCCCCGTTCGGGACAGAACTATGGCTACACCTTC
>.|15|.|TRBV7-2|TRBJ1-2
CASSPQAGQPEGYTF
TGTGCCAGCAGCCCGCAAGCAGGGCAACCGGAGGGCTACACCTTC
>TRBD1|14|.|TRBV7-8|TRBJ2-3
CASSPDRAPDTQYF
TGTGCCAGCAGCCCCGACAGGGCGCCAGATACGCAGTATTTT